Following are 7 T cell receptor beta chains from one sample sequenced in a study of OX40 agonist ivuxolimab in advanced cancers. The method was immunoSEQ multiplex PCR; TCRdb's version includes in-frame clones alone and lacks a portion of them. The table has under 80,000 clones, approximately 86% seen once. Sample: CD4+ or CD8+ T cells sorted from blood, taken in a trial of the OX40 agonist ivuxolimab. These receptors all stem from an adult with an advanced solid tumor such as melanoma, head and neck, liver or kidney cancer.

The V gene is TRBV18, the J gene TRBJ1-6, with TRBD1 matching 8 bases. The CDR3 spans 18 residues. In germline, CDR1 is KGHSH, CDR2 LQKENI. V shed 0 bases and J 7 bases; nucleotides not matched to a gene: 11. The CDR3 region has the DNA TGTGCCAGCTCACCACCGGGAGGGCAGGGGGCAAGAAATTCACCCCTCCACTTT. Translation: CASSPPGGQGARNSPLHF.

This clone was picked up a small number of times. This rearrangement joins TRBV30 to TRBJ1-6; D unclear. With 4 bases removed from V and 8 bases from J, the gap between germline ends came to 15 bases. The CDR3 consists of 14 residues. Germline values: CDR1 GTSNPN, CDR2 SVGIG (reference sequence). The CDR3 nucleotides are TGTGCCTGGACTTTGAACGGATGGTATTCACCCCTCCACTTT. Protein product: CAWTLNGWYSPLHF.

The V and J genes are TRBV18 and TRBJ1-1, with D perhaps matching TRBD1 (6 bases). The CDR3 extends over 14 amino acids. Trimming left V 1 base short and J 2 bases short, with 8 bases between. Looked up from germline, CDR1 is KGHSH and CDR2 is LQKENI. The CDR3 nucleotides are TGTGCCAGCTCACCACAAGGGGGAAACACTGAAGCTTTCTTT. Translation gives CASSPQGGNTEAFF.

This rearrangement joins TRBV6-5 to TRBJ2-5; 13 bases match TRBD2. Germline CDR1 and CDR2: MNHEY and SVGAGI. The CDR3 length is 15 residues. The ends lost 6 bases at V and 5 bases at J; junction bases unmatched: 6. Written as DNA, the CDR3 is TGTGCCAGCAGCCTACTAGCGGGGGGGCGGGAGACCCAGTACTTC. Protein sequence: CASSLLAGGRETQYF.

The chain joins TRBV30 to TRBJ1-5; the D gene is possibly TRBD1 (6 bases). The germline CDR1 and CDR2 sequences are GTSNPN and SVGIG (reference sequence). The CDR3 covers 14 residues. Between the trimmed V and J ends, which lost 3 bases and 3 bases, there was a span of 12 bases. The CDR3 here is CAWSPGQLNQPQHF. In DNA form, the CDR3 reads TGTGCCTGGAGCCCCGGACAGCTCAATCAGCCCCAGCATTTT.

This chain connects TRBV28 to TRBJ1-5; a possible D gene is TRBD1 (6 bases). The V gene lost 6 bases and the J gene lost 7 bases, with 13 bases spanning the gap. Germline values: CDR1 MDHEN, CDR2 SYDVKM. The CDR3 has 13 amino acids. In DNA, the CDR3 is TGTGCCAGCAGGGCACAGGGCCCCCAGCCCCAGCATTTT. Translated: CASRAQGPQPQHF. The full variable domain, with the rest looked up from reference TRBV28 and TRBJ1-5, is DVKVTQSSRYLVKRTGEKVFLECVQDMDHENMFWYRQDPGLGLRLIYFSYDVKMKEKGDIPEGYSVSREKKERFSLILESASTNQTSMYLCASRAQGPQPQHFGDGTRLSIL.

This clone was counted between two and nine times. J is TRBJ2-1 and V is TRBV7-2, with 9 bases identical to TRBD2. The CDR3 loop spans 16 amino acids. J gave up 4 bases and V 1 base, and 5 bases lay outside the gene matches. Germline assignment: CDR1 SGHTA and CDR2 FQGNSA. The CDR3 DNA sequence: TGTGCCAGCAGCTTAGTGAGACTAGCGGTATACAATGAGCAGTTCTTC. Translated: CASSLVRLAVYNEQFF.